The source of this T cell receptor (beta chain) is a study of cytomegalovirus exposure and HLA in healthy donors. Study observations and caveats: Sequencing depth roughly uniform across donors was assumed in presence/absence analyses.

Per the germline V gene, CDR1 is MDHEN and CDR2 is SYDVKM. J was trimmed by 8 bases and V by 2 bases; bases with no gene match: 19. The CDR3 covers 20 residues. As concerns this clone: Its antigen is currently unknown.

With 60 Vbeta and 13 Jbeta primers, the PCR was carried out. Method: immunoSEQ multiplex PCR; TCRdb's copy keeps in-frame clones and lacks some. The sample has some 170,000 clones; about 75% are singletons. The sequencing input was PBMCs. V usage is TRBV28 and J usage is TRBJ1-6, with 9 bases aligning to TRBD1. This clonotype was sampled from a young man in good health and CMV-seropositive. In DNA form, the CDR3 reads TGTGCCAGCAGTTTAAGCTCATTACTACAGGGGGCATTTAGGGATTCACCCCTCCACTTT. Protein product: CASSLSSLLQGAFRDSPLHF.